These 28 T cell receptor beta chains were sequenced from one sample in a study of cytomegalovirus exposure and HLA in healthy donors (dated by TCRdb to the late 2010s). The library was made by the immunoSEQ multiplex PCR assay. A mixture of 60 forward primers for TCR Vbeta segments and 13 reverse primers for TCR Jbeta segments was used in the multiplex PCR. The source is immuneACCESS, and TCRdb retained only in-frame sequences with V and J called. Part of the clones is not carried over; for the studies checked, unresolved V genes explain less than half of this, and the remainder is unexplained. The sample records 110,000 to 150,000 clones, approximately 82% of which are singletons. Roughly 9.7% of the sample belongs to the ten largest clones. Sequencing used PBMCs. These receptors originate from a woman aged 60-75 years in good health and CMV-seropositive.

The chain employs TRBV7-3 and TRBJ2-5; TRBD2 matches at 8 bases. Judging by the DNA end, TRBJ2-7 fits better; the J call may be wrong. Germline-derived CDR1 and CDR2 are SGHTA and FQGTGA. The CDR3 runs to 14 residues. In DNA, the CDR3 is TGTGCCAGCAGCCCCGGGGGGGGATTTAACGAGCAGTACTTC. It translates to CASSPGGGFNEQYF.

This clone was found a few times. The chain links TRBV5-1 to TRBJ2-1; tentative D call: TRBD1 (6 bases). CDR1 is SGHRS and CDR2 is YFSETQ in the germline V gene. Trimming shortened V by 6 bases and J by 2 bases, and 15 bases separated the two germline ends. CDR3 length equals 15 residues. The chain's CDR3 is CASTDAQGPYNEQFF. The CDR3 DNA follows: TGCGCCAGCACCGATGCACAGGGCCCCTACAATGAGCAGTTCTTC.

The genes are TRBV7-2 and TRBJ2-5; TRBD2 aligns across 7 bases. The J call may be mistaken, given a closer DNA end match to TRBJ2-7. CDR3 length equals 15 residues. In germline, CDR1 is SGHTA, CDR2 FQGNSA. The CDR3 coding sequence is TGTGCCAGCAGCTTAAACGGGAGGCCCCCTTACGAGCAGTACTTC. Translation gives CASSLNGRPPYEQYF.

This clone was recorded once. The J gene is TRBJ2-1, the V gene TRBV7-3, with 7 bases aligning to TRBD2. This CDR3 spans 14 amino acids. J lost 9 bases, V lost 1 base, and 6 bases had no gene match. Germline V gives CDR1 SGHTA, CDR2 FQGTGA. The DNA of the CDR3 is TGTGCCAGCAGCTTAAAGGCGGGAGTAGGTGAGCAGTTCTTC. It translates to CASSLKAGVGEQFF.

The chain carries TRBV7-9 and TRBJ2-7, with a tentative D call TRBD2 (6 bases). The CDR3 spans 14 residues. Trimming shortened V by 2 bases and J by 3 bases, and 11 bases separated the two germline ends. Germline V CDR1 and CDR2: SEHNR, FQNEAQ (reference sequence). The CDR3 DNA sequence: TGTGCCAGCAGCTTACGGGGGACGGGCTACGAGCAGTACTTC. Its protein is CASSLRGTGYEQYF.

The CDR3 here is CASSRTLAGELGTQYF. CDR3 bases: TGTGCCAGCTCACGAACCCTAGCGGGAGAACTAGGTACGCAGTATTTT. The chain employs TRBV18 and TRBJ2-3, with 10 bases fitting TRBD2. V lost 4 bases to trimming and J lost 8 bases; unmatched junction nucleotides: 12. The CDR3 spans 16 residues. Per germline, CDR1 KGHSH and CDR2 LQKENI.

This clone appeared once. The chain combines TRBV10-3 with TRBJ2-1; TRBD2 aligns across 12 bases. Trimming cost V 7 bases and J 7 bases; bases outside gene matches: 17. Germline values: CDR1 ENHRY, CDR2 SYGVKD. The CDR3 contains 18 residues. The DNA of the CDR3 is TGTGCCATCAAAACAGGGGGACCGACTAGCGGGAGTAGAAATGAGCAGTTCTTC. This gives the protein CAIKTGGPTSGSRNEQFF.

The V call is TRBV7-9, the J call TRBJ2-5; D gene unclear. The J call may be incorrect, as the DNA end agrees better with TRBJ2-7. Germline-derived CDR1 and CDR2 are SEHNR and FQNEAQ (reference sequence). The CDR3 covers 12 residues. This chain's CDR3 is CASSLAASEQYF. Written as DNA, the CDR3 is TGTGCCAGCAGCTTAGCTGCTTCCGAGCAGTACTTC.

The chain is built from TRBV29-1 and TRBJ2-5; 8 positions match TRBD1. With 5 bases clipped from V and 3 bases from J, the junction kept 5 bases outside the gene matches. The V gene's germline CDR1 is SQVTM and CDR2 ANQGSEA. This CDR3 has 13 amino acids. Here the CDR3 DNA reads TGCAGCGTTATGACAGGGGATAAAGAGACCCAGTACTTC. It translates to CSVMTGDKETQYF.

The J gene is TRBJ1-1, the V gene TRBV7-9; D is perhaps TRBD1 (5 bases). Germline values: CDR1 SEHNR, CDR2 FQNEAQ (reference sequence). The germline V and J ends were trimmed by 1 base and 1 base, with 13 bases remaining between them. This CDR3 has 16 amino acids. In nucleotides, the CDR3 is TGTGCCAGCAGCTTAGGTCGCGGGGGGACGAACACTGAAGCTTTCTTT. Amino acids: CASSLGRGGTNTEAFF.

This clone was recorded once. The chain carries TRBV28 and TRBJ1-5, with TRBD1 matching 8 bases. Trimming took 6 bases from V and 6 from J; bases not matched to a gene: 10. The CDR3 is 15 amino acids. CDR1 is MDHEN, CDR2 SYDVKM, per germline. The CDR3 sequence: CASSRRRGRGQPQHF. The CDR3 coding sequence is TGTGCCAGCAGCCGACGCAGGGGGCGGGGTCAGCCCCAGCATTTT.

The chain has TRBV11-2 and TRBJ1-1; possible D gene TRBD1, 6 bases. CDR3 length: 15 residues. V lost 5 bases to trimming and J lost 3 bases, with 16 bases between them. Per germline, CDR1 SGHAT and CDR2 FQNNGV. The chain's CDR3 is CASSGVRGLDTEAFF. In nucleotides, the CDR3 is TGTGCCAGCAGCGGCGTCAGGGGTTTGGACACTGAAGCTTTCTTT.

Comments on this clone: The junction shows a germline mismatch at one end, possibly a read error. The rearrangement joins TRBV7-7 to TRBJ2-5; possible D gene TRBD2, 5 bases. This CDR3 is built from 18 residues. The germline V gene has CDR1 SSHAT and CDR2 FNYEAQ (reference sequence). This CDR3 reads CASSLPWVNRRYQETQYF. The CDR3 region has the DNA TGTGCTAGCAGCCTTCCCTGGGTGAATAGGAGGTACCAAGAGACCCAGTACTTC.

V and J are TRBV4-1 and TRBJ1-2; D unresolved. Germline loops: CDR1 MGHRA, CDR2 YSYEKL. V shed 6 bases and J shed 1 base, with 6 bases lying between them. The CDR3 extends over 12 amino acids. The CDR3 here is CASRGLNYGYTF. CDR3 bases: TGCGCCAGCAGGGGCCTTAACTATGGCTACACCTTC.

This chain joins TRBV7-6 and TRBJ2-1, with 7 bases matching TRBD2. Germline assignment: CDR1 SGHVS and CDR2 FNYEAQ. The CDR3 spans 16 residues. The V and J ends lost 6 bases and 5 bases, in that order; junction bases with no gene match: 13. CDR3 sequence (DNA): TGTGCCAGCAGTCCCCAAAGCGCCCGGGGGGACAATGAGCAGTTCTTC. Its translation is CASSPQSARGDNEQFF.

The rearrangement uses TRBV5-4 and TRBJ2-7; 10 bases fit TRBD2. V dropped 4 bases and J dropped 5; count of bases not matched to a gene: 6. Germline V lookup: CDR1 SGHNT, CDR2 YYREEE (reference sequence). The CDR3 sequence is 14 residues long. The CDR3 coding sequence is TGTGCCAGCAGCCCGGGACTAGCGAGGAACGAGCAGTACTTC. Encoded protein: CASSPGLARNEQYF.

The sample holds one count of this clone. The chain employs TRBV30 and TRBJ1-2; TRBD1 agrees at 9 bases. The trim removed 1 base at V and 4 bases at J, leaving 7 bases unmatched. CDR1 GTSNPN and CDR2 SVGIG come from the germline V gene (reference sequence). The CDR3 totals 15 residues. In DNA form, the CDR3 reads TGTGCCTGGAGTGCCAACAGGGGGCGCGGCTATGGCTACACCTTC. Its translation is CAWSANRGRGYGYTF.

The CDR3 reads CASSGQARGKLFF. The CDR3 nucleotides read TGTGCCAGCAGTGGACAGGCGAGGGGGAAACTGTTTTTT. The V gene is TRBV6-5, the J gene TRBJ1-4, with 7 positions matching TRBD1. Germline lookup yields CDR1 MNHEY and CDR2 SVGAGI. CDR3 size: 13 residues. J gave up 11 bases and V 5 bases, and 8 bases lay outside the gene matches.

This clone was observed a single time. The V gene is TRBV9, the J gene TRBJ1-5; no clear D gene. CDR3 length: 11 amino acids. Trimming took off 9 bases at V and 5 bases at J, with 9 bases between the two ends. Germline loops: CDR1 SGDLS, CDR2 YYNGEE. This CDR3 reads CATEADQPQHF. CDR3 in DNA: TGTGCCACCGAGGCGGATCAGCCCCAGCATTTT. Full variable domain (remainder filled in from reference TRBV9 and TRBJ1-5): DSGVTQTPKHLITATGQRVTLRCSPRSGDLSVYWYQQSLDQGLQFLIQYYNGEERAKGNILERFSAQQFPDLHSELNLSSLELGDSALYFCATEADQPQHFGDGTRLSIL.

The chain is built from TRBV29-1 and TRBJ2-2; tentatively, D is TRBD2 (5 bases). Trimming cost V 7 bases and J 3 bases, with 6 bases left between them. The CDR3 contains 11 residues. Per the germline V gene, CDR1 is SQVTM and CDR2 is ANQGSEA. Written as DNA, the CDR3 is TGCAGCGCCGGGGACACCGGGGAGCTGTTTTTT. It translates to CSAGDTGELFF.

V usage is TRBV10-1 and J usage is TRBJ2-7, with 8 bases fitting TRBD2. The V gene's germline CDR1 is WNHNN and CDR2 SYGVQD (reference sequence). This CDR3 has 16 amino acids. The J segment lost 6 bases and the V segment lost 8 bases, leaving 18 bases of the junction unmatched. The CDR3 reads CASRAPGVAGRGEQYF. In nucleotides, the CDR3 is TGCGCCAGCCGAGCCCCTGGGGTAGCGGGACGGGGCGAGCAGTACTTC.

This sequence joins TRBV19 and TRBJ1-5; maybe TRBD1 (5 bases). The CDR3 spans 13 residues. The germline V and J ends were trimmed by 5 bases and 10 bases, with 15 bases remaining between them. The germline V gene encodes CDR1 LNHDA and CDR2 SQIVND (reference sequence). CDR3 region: CASSESRESPQHF. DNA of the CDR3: TGTGCCAGTAGTGAATCCAGGGAAAGTCCCCAGCATTTT.

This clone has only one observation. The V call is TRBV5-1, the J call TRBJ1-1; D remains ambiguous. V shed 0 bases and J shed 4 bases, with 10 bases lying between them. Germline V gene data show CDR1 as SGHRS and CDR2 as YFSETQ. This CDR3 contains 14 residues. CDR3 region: CASSLGAEGTEAFF. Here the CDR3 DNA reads TGCGCCAGCAGCTTGGGTGCGGAGGGCACTGAAGCTTTCTTT.

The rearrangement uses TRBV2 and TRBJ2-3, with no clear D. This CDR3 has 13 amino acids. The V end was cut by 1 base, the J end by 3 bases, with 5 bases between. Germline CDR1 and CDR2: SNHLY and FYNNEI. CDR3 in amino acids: CASSEDLTDTQYF. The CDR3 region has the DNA TGTGCCAGCAGTGAAGACTTAACAGATACGCAGTATTTT.

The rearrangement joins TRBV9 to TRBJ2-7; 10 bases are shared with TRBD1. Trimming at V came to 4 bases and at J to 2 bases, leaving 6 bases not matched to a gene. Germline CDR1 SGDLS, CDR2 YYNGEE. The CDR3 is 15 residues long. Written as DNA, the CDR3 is TGTGCCAGCAGCCCCGCTGGGACAGGGGCCTACGAGCAGTACTTC. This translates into CASSPAGTGAYEQYF.

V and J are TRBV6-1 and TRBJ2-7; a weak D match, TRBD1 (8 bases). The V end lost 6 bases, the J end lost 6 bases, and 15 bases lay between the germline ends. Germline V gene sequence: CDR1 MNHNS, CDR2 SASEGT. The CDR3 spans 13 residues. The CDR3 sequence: CASRDREGSEQYF. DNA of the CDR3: TGTGCCAGCAGGGACAGGGAGGGTTCCGAGCAGTACTTC.

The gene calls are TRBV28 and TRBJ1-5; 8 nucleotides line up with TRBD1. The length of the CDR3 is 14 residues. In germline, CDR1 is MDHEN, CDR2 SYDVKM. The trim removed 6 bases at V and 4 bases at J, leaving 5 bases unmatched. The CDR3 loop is CASSQDRANQPQHF. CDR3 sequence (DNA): TGTGCCAGCAGCCAGGACAGGGCGAATCAGCCCCAGCATTTT.

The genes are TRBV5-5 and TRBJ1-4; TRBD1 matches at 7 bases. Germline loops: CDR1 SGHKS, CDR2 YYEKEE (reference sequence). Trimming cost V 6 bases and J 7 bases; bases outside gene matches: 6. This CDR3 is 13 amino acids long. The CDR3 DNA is TGTGCCAGCAAAAGACAGGGCCTTGAAAAACTGTTTTTT. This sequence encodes CASKRQGLEKLFF.